This T cell receptor beta chain was retrieved from a study of cytomegalovirus exposure and HLA in healthy donors. The study, taken as a whole, reports: Some V segments (TRBV6-2 and TRBV6-3 among them) were excluded as indistinguishable.

Use of 60 Vbeta and 13 Jbeta primers characterized the PCR. Sequencing used immunoSEQ multiplex PCR; TCRdb keeps in-frame clones, though not all of them. The sample lists 200,000 to 250,000 clones; around 80% were seen once. Turning to this clone: Antigen unknown.

The CDR3 is 15 amino acids. Germline values: CDR1 MNHEY, CDR2 SMNVEV (reference sequence). The J segment lost 1 base and the V segment lost 6 bases, leaving 8 bases of the junction unmatched. The receptor was isolated from a man aged 40-49 years in good health and CMV-seronegative. The J gene is TRBJ2-5, the V gene TRBV27; 7 positions agree with TRBD2. The sequenced sample was PBMCs. The CDR3 spells CASRPGTTLQETQYF. CDR3 coding DNA: TGTGCCAGCAGACCCGGGACTACCCTCCAAGAGACCCAGTACTTC.